This TCR beta chain was documented in a study of beta chain features in type 1 diabetes. Germline assignment: CDR1 SGHTA and CDR2 FQGNSA. V was cut by 3 bases and J by 6 bases, with 11 bases left in between. The CDR3 is made up of 13 amino acids. General study findings and limits: A pattern of fewer insertions and more deletions at VDJ junctions was seen in type 1 diabetes patients. Whatever favoring of shorter templates PCR might show would apply equally to patients and controls.

Expressed TCRB transcripts got sequenced, as all isolated RNA was reverse transcribed. Only in-frame clones appear in the TCRdb table, and some are missing; sequencing was by immunoSEQ multiplex PCR. The table shows 300,000 to 400,000 clones, with roughly 12% occurring only once. A remark on this clone: Its antigen is unknown.

The sequence was collected from a man aged 18 to 29 in good health. Sequenced sample: naive CD4+ T cells from blood. The J gene is TRBJ1-1, the V gene TRBV7-2; maybe TRBD1 (5 bases). CDR3 protein: CASSLGGIAEAFF. In nucleotides, the CDR3 is TGTGCCAGCAGCTTGGGGGGAATCGCTGAAGCTTTCTTT.